The 24 T cell receptor beta chains below come from one sample, sequenced in a study of blood T cell repertoires in COVID-19. Only in-frame clones appear in the TCRdb table, and some are missing; sequencing was by immunoSEQ multiplex PCR. The sample holds about 120,000 clones; 80% to 90% are singletons and the top ten take less than 5%. Sample: peripheral blood. The origin of the receptors is a middle-aged man with acute or convalescent COVID-19.

This chain joins TRBV30 and TRBJ2-1, with 9 bases lining up with TRBD1. The trim removed 1 base at V and 0 bases at J, leaving 7 bases unmatched. Germline V gene lookup returns CDR1 GTSNPN and CDR2 SVGIG (reference sequence). The CDR3 is 17 residues long. The CDR3 bases are TGTGCCTGGAGTGCAGGACAGGGGCGAGGCTCCTACAATGAGCAGTTCTTC. Translation gives CAWSAGQGRGSYNEQFF.

The chain has TRBV19 and TRBJ2-7; 10 bases map to TRBD1. V was clipped by 2 bases and J by 6 bases; unmatched bases: 7. The CDR3 loop spans 15 amino acids. The germline V gene encodes CDR1 LNHDA and CDR2 SQIVND (reference sequence). CDR3 amino acids: CASSIYGTGEGEQYF. In nucleotides, the CDR3 is TGTGCCAGTAGTATATATGGGACAGGGGAAGGCGAGCAGTACTTC. The complete variable domain, with remaining parts taken from reference TRBV19 and TRBJ2-7, reads DGGITQSPKYLFRKEGQNVTLSCEQNLNHDAMYWYRQDPGQGLRLIYYSQIVNDFQKGDIAEGYSVSREKKESFPLTVTSAQKNPTAFYLCASSIYGTGEGEQYFGPGTRLTVT.

V usage is TRBV7-2 and J usage is TRBJ2-3, with TRBD2 matching 8 bases. Looked up from germline, CDR1 is SGHTA and CDR2 is FQGNSA. Trimming cost V 2 bases and J 2 bases; bases outside gene matches: 3. The CDR3 spans 15 residues. The CDR3 region has the DNA TGTGCCAGCAGCTTACATAGCGGGACCACAGATACGCAGTATTTT. Protein: CASSLHSGTTDTQYF.

The J gene is TRBJ1-2, the V gene TRBV2, with 7 bases lining up with TRBD1. CDR3 length equals 15 residues. CDR1 and CDR2 from the germline V gene are SNHLY and FYNNEI. V trimming: 0 bases; J trimming: 4 bases; junction bases outside the gene matches: 5. The CDR3 DNA follows: TGTGCCAGCAGTGAAGCGCTAGGGGGCCGCTATGGCTACACCTTC. Its translation is CASSEALGGRYGYTF.

The V gene is TRBV30, the J gene TRBJ2-2; maybe TRBD2 (5 bases). The V gene's germline CDR1 is GTSNPN and CDR2 SVGIG (reference sequence). The CDR3 is 16 amino acids. Between the trimmed V and J ends, which lost 4 bases and 6 bases, there was a span of 21 bases. CDR3 region: CAWILRGYQAPGELFF. The DNA of the CDR3 is TGTGCCTGGATTCTTCGGGGTTACCAAGCCCCCGGGGAGCTGTTTTTT. Based on the CDR3 plus reference TRBV30 and TRBJ2-2, the full variable domain is SQTIHQWPATLVQPVGSPLSLECTVEGTSNPNLYWYRQAAGRGLQLLFYSVGIGQISSEVPQNLSASRPQDRQFILSSKKLLLSDSGFYLCAWILRGYQAPGELFFGEGSRLTVL.

This clone was seen only a few times. The chain links TRBV7-3 to TRBJ2-1; D perhaps matches TRBD1 (5 bases). This CDR3 spans 14 amino acids. Trimming cost V 1 base and J 8 bases, with 12 bases left between them. Germline lookup yields CDR1 SGHTA and CDR2 FQGTGA. The CDR3 is CASSLSQGGDEQFF. In DNA, the CDR3 is TGTGCCAGCAGCTTAAGCCAGGGCGGAGATGAGCAGTTCTTC.

This chain uses TRBV30 with TRBJ1-3, with TRBD1 matching over 7 bases. The CDR3 runs to 19 residues. In germline, CDR1 is GTSNPN, CDR2 SVGIG (reference sequence). After removal of 5 bases from V and 0 bases from J, the junction contained 19 bases not matched to a gene. CDR3 nucleotide sequence: TGTGCCTGGCTGGGACGGACAGGAGGGTCTTTAGGCTCTGGAAACACCATATATTTT. The encoded protein is CAWLGRTGGSLGSGNTIYF. Full variable domain (missing parts from reference TRBV30 and TRBJ1-3): SQTIHQWPATLVQPVGSPLSLECTVEGTSNPNLYWYRQAAGRGLQLLFYSVGIGQISSEVPQNLSASRPQDRQFILSSKKLLLSDSGFYLCAWLGRTGGSLGSGNTIYFGEGSWLTVV.

The chain joins TRBV5-6 to TRBJ1-2; D gene uncertain. The V end was cut by 2 bases, the J end by 7 bases, with 12 bases between. The CDR3 loop spans 13 amino acids. The germline V gene encodes CDR1 SGHDT and CDR2 YYEEEE. Here the CDR3 DNA reads TGTGCCAGCAGCTTCGGGAGACAAGCTGGCTACACCTTC. Residues: CASSFGRQAGYTF.

CDR3: CASSQWTPHVETQYF. The CDR3 DNA follows: TGTGCCAGCAGCCAATGGACACCCCATGTCGAGACCCAGTACTTC. The chain joins TRBV14 to TRBJ2-5; possibly TRBD1 for D (5 bases). Trimming pared 2 bases from V and 5 bases from J, leaving 15 bases between. The germline CDR1 and CDR2 sequences are SGHDN and FVKESK. CDR3 length equals 15 residues.

The rearrangement uses TRBV3-1 (or the pseudogene TRBV3-2) and TRBJ2-1; 14 bases map to TRBD2. This CDR3 region has 17 residues. Germline lookup yields CDR1 LGHDT and CDR2 YNNKEL (reference sequence). Trimming removed 2 bases from V and 7 bases from J; junction bases left unmatched: 7. DNA for the CDR3: TGTGCCAGCAGCCAAAGGACCGGGACTAGCGGGAGTAATGAGCAGTTCTTC. Translating it yields CASSQRTGTSGSNEQFF.

The gene calls are TRBV9 and TRBJ1-2; no definite D call. Germline V gene sequence: CDR1 SGDLS, CDR2 YYNGEE. With 0 bases removed from V and 7 bases from J, the gap between germline ends came to 19 bases. The CDR3 sequence is 16 residues long. For the CDR3, the DNA is TGTGCCAGCAGCGTAGGTTTTTCGCGGGTGTCGGCTGGCTACACCTTC. Translated: CASSVGFSRVSAGYTF. The variable domain in full, completed from reference TRBV9 and TRBJ1-2, reads DSGVTQTPKHLITATGQRVTLRCSPRSGDLSVYWYQQSLDQGLQFLIQYYNGEERAKGNILERFSAQQFPDLHSELNLSSLELGDSALYFCASSVGFSRVSAGYTFGSGTRLTVV.

This chain connects TRBV3-1 (or the pseudogene TRBV3-2) to TRBJ1-1; D remains unclear. CDR1 is LGHDT, CDR2 YNNKEL, per germline (reference sequence). This CDR3 is built from 12 residues. Trimming took 6 bases from V and 0 from J, leaving 5 bases between them. The CDR3 sequence: CASSKLNTEAFF. DNA of the CDR3: TGTGCCAGCAGTAAGCTGAACACTGAAGCTTTCTTT.

The chain is built from TRBV7-2 and TRBJ2-1; 12 bases are a match to TRBD2. Losses at the gene ends were 5 bases for V and 5 bases for J; bases not matched to a gene: 4. The CDR3 is 15 amino acids. Germline V gene lookup returns CDR1 SGHTA and CDR2 FQGNSA. CDR3 nucleotides: TGTGCCAGCAGCCATACTAGCGGGAGGCACAATGAGCAGTTCTTC. Translating it yields CASSHTSGRHNEQFF. The variable domain in full, with the rest retrieved from reference TRBV7-2 and TRBJ2-1, is GAGVSQSPSNKVTEKGKDVELRCDPISGHTALYWYRQSLGQGLEFLIYFQGNSAPDKSGLPSDRFSAERTGGSVSTLTIQRTQQEDSAVYLCASSHTSGRHNEQFFGPGTRLTVL.

This clone is medium-sized within its sample. The CDR3 region is CASRRTGNSYEQYF. The CDR3 DNA sequence: TGTGCCAGCAGACGGACAGGCAACTCCTACGAGCAGTACTTC. V usage is TRBV7-6 and J usage is TRBJ2-7; 7 bases map to TRBD1. The CDR3 sequence is 14 residues long. Germline lookup yields CDR1 SGHVS and CDR2 FNYEAQ. Trimming cost V 6 bases and J 0 bases; bases outside gene matches: 5.

V is TRBV19 and J is TRBJ2-2, with a possible D match to TRBD1 (5 bases). V lost 5 bases, J lost 4 bases, and 11 bases lay in between. Germline CDR1 and CDR2: LNHDA and SQIVND (reference sequence). The CDR3 runs 14 residues. The CDR3 here is CASSDSRVTGELFF. Here the CDR3 DNA reads TGTGCCAGTAGTGACAGCCGTGTCACCGGGGAGCTGTTTTTT.

The chain employs TRBV7-8 and TRBJ1-2, with a possible D match to TRBD1 (5 bases). With 1 base removed from V and 8 bases from J, the gap between germline ends came to 11 bases. Germline V gene data show CDR1 as SGHVS and CDR2 as FQNEAQ. CDR3 length equals 13 residues. The CDR3 DNA follows: TGTGCCAGCAGCTTAGAGCAGGGAACGGGCTACACCTTC. Translation gives CASSLEQGTGYTF.

As DNA, the CDR3 is TGTGCCAGCAGTTATTCCGGGACTTCCTACAATGAGCAGTTCTTC. Amino acids: CASSYSGTSYNEQFF. The V call is TRBV6-5, the J call TRBJ2-1; D might be TRBD2 (6 bases). CDR1 is MNHEY and CDR2 is SVGAGI in the germline V gene. The V and J ends lost 3 bases and 1 base respectively, with 10 bases between them. The CDR3 runs to 15 residues.

The rearrangement joins TRBV7-2 to TRBJ2-1, with 10 bases matching TRBD2. The CDR3 has 15 amino acids. Germline V gives CDR1 SGHTA, CDR2 FQGNSA. The V and J ends lost 5 bases and 8 bases, in that order; junction bases with no gene match: 9. Here the CDR3 DNA reads TGTGCCAGCAGCCCGACTAGCGGGCTTGTTGATGAGCAGTTCTTC. Translation gives CASSPTSGLVDEQFF.

The gene calls are TRBV9 and TRBJ2-7; D possibly corresponds to TRBD1 (5 bases). The CDR3 is made up of 15 amino acids. CDR1 and CDR2 (germline): SGDLS, YYNGEE. V lost 0 bases and J lost 2, with 12 bases in between. CDR3 sequence reads: CASSVEGRVPYEQYF. The CDR3 coding sequence is TGTGCCAGCAGCGTAGAAGGCAGGGTGCCCTACGAGCAGTACTTC. Using reference TRBV9 and TRBJ2-7 for the parts outside the CDR3, the full variable domain is DSGVTQTPKHLITATGQRVTLRCSPRSGDLSVYWYQQSLDQGLQFLIQYYNGEERAKGNILERFSAQQFPDLHSELNLSSLELGDSALYFCASSVEGRVPYEQYFGPGTRLTVT.

This clone was observed once. The chain couples TRBV30 to TRBJ2-7, with TRBD2 matching over 7 bases. Germline trimming cut 3 bases from V and 5 bases from J; bases unmatched to any gene: 10. This CDR3 is built from 14 residues. Germline V lookup: CDR1 GTSNPN, CDR2 SVGIG (reference sequence). The CDR3 is CAWRAGTMGHEQYF. The CDR3 coding sequence is TGTGCCTGGAGGGCCGGGACTATGGGCCACGAGCAGTACTTC.

The rearrangement links TRBV11-3 to TRBJ2-1; 12 bases map to TRBD1. Germline lookup yields CDR1 SGHNT and CDR2 YENEEA. CDR3 length: 16 amino acids. The J segment lost 8 bases and the V segment lost 1 base, leaving 6 bases of the junction unmatched. This CDR3 reads CASSLGGTGGFHEQFF. The CDR3 region has the DNA TGTGCCAGCAGCTTAGGGGGGACAGGGGGCTTCCATGAGCAGTTCTTC.

This clone was observed a single time. The rearrangement uses TRBV10-1 and TRBJ2-6, with D possibly matching TRBD1 (6 bases). The CDR3 covers 15 residues. Trimming cost V 1 base and J 2 bases, with 6 bases left between them. Germline V gene data show CDR1 as WNHNN and CDR2 as SYGVQD (reference sequence). DNA of the CDR3: TGCGCCAGCAGTGAGTGGGGGCCTGGGGCCAACGTCCTGACTTTC. Translation: CASSEWGPGANVLTF.

This clone was seen a single time. V gene TRBV6-5 combines with J gene TRBJ2-2, with a tentative D call TRBD2 (5 bases). The CDR3 contains 15 residues. V was trimmed by 3 bases and J by 4 bases, leaving 12 bases between them. The germline V gene has CDR1 MNHEY and CDR2 SVGAGI. Here the CDR3 reads CASSYRESGTGELFF. DNA for the CDR3: TGTGCCAGCAGTTATCGGGAATCGGGCACCGGGGAGCTGTTTTTT.

The J gene is TRBJ1-1, the V gene TRBV30, with D tentatively TRBD1 (5 bases). Germline V lookup: CDR1 GTSNPN, CDR2 SVGIG (reference sequence). V lost 8 bases to trimming and J lost 8 bases, with 18 bases between them. The CDR3 consists of 12 residues. CDR3 sequence: CARQQDSEEAFF. For the CDR3, the DNA is TGTGCCCGGCAACAAGACAGCGAAGAAGCTTTCTTT.